These 2 T cell receptor beta chains were sequenced from one sample in a study of OX40 agonist ivuxolimab in advanced cancers. Generated by immunoSEQ multiplex PCR, the TCRdb table keeps only in-frame clones and is missing some. The sample shows about 50,000 clones, about 92% of them seen only once. Material: CD4+ or CD8+ T cells sorted from blood, obtained in a trial of the OX40 agonist ivuxolimab. These receptors were taken from an adult with an advanced solid tumor such as melanoma, head and neck, liver or kidney cancer.

The CDR3 DNA follows: TGTGCCACCAGCAGTGAACTTTCGGGAGCCCTGGCCTTCTACGAGCAGTACGTC. Translating it yields CATSSELSGALAFYEQYV. The V and J genes are TRBV15 and TRBJ2-7, with D maybe TRBD2 (6 bases). There are 18 residues in the CDR3. V lost 3 bases and J lost 3, with 24 bases in between. Germline assignment: CDR1 LNHNV and CDR2 YYDKDF (reference sequence).

The chain links TRBV9 to TRBJ2-7; D uncertain. This CDR3 contains 11 residues. Germline-derived CDR1 and CDR2 are SGDLS and YYNGEE. Trimming pared 5 bases from V and 12 bases from J, leaving 15 bases between. The CDR3 nucleotides read TGTGCCAGCAGGGCGCCCGCCCGGTGGTACTTC. Translated, it gives CASRAPARWYF.